This TCR beta chain emerged from a study of long-term antiretroviral therapy in people with HIV. The CDR3 is 16 amino acids. CDR1 SQVTM and CDR2 ANQGSEA come from the germline V gene. Trimming at V came to 5 bases and at J to 9 bases, leaving 14 bases not matched to a gene. Sequencing relied on immunoSEQ assay v3.0, run at survey level. Only in-frame clones appear in the TCRdb table, and some are missing; sequencing was by immunoSEQ multiplex PCR. The sample holds about 15,000 clones, about 78% seen once. Per donor, at least one pre-ART and at least two post-ART PBMC samples were obtained. It was in the United States that all participants with HIV were treated.

The sequence was obtained from a woman aged 40 to 50 with HIV. The V gene is TRBV29-1, the J gene TRBJ1-6, with 9 positions matching TRBD1. The sample was unsorted PBMCs, taken 3.2 to 3.4 years after starting antiretroviral therapy. The CDR3 DNA reads TGCAGCGTTTCCAACACTCCCGGGACAGGGTCTTCACCCCTCCACTTT. Translated: CSVSNTPGTGSSPLHF.